This T cell receptor (beta chain) appears in the sequencing data of a study of blood T cell repertoires in COVID-19. The table came from immunoSEQ multiplex PCR; TCRdb's copy has only in-frame clones and leaves some out. The sample includes fewer than 180,000 clones, more than 75% of them seen just once. The receptor was isolated from a man in his sixties or seventies with acute or convalescent COVID-19. What was sequenced was peripheral blood.

CDR3 DNA sequence: TGTGCCAGCAGCCTACAGGGGCCGGGAGCTTTCTTT. Encoded protein: CASSLQGPGAFF. V gene TRBV12-3 or TRBV12-4 combines with J gene TRBJ1-1, with 7 bases fitting TRBD1. The CDR3 sequence is 12 residues long. V dropped 6 bases and J dropped 10; count of bases not matched to a gene: 8.